Given below is one T cell receptor (beta chain) in context. Its antigen has not been determined. No base quality values were provided; no much bigger clone lies one nucleotide off. The data derive from a study of blood T cell repertoires in COVID-19 (dated by TCRdb to about 2020). With regard to the full study: Samples from collaborators originated in the United States, Italy and Spain and spanned both the acute and convalescent phases of COVID-19. The samples were drawn from the first 160 participants of the ongoing ImmuneRACE study and from some 1,300 subjects provided by 6 global collaborators. The prospective study material was composed of cDNA or gDNA derived from T cells, B-cell-depleted T cells, or PBMCs. Where available, HLA class I and class II types were obtained from metadata supplied by the sample provider rather than from assay-based typing. A de-identified subject ID, COVID-19 status, age in years and sex were almost always included in the sample metadata. The repertoires were released in a freely available public database intended as a resource for research on the immune response to SARS-CoV-2. The dataset comprised deeply sampled blood TCRbeta repertoires from subjects exposed to, actively infected with, or recovered from COVID-19.

The immunoSEQ Assay, a bias-controlled multiplex PCR, was used to amplify TCRbeta CDR3 regions from genomic DNA. Under the source paper's analysis protocol: Nucleated cell counts per sample were estimated from amplification of reference gene primers within the assay. To quantify the absolute abundance of each unique TCRbeta CDR3 rearrangement, sequence reads were collapsed and filtered. For each sample, productive Simpson clonality was calculated as the square root of Simpson's diversity index over productive rearrangements. TCRdb holds this immuneACCESS table with in-frame rearrangements only. Some clones are missing; in checked studies, unresolved V genes explain under half, and the rest has no known cause. V, J and clone size were drawn from that table, and D and trimming were deduced from the DNA. The sample contains about 200,000 clones, more than 80% of them found a single time. Clones ranked in the top ten supply approximately 7.6% of the sample.

Enrolling through a virtual design, the prospective study's participants ranged in age from roughly 18 to 90 years and lived across some 22 United States geographic areas. To assign participants to cohorts, the prospective study relied on clinical history that participants themselves reported in a screening survey and a study questionnaire. Recovered participants in ImmuneRACE Cohort 3 were defined by two consecutive negative NP/OP PCR tests, clearance by a healthcare professional, or resolution of symptoms. In the prospective study, whole blood, serum and a nasopharyngeal or oropharyngeal swab were collected from each participant by mobile phlebotomists. Over a roughly two-month period, participants in the prospective study had the option of providing additional blood draws and questionnaires. Before DNA extraction, blood samples from the prospective study were shipped at room temperature or frozen.

Study-level results and caveats: How much clinical and demographic metadata was included differed by source and by participant, and the metadata was provided uncurated.

This receptor was identified in a woman aged 18-29 years who had recovered from COVID-19. The material sequenced was PBMCs or T cells enriched from blood (not recorded which).

The DNA sequence is TGTGCCAGCAGCCTAACTAGTAAGGAGACCCAGTACTTC. Its protein is CASSLTSKETQYF. The sequence joins TRBV7-2 to TRBJ2-5; the D gene is perhaps TRBD2, on 5 matching bases. The junction shows trimming of 5 bases on V and 5 bases on J, plus 12 bases between the germline ends. The CDR3 numbers 13 residues from cysteine through phenylalanine. The read is trimmed to its CDR3 DNA, 39 bases read in frame from base 1. Reading the germline V gene gives CDR1 SGHTA and CDR2 FQGNSA.